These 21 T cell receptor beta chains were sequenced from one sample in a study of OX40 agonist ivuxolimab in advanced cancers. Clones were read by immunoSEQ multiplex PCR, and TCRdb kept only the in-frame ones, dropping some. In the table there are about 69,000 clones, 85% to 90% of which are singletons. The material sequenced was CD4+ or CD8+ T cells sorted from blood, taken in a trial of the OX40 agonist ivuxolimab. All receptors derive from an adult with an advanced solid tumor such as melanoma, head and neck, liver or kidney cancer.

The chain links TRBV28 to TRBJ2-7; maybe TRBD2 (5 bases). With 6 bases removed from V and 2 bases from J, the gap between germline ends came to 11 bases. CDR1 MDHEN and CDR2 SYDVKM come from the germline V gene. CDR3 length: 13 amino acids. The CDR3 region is CASSVREPYEQYF. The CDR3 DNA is TGTGCCAGCAGCGTAAGGGAGCCCTACGAGCAGTACTTC. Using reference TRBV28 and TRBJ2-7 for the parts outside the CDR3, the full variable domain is DVKVTQSSRYLVKRTGEKVFLECVQDMDHENMFWYRQDPGLGLRLIYFSYDVKMKEKGDIPEGYSVSREKKERFSLILESASTNQTSMYLCASSVREPYEQYFGPGTRLTVT.

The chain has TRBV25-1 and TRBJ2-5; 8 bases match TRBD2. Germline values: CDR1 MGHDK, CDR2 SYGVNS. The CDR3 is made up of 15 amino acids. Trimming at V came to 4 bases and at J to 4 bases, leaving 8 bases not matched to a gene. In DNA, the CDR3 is TGTGCCAGCAGTGCGGTCGGGAGGGCCGTAGAGACCCAGTACTTC. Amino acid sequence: CASSAVGRAVETQYF.

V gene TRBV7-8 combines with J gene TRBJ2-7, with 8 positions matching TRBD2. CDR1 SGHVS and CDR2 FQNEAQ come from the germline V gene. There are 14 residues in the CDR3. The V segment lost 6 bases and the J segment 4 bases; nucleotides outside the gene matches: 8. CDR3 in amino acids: CASRSGRSAYEQYF. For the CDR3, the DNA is TGTGCCAGCAGAAGCGGGAGATCTGCTTACGAGCAGTACTTC.

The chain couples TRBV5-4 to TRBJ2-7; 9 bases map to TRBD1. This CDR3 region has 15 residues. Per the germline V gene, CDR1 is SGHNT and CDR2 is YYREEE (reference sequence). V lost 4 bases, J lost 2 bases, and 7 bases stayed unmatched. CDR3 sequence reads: CASSPGGTGPYEQYF. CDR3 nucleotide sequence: TGTGCCAGCAGCCCTGGAGGGACAGGGCCCTACGAGCAGTACTTC.

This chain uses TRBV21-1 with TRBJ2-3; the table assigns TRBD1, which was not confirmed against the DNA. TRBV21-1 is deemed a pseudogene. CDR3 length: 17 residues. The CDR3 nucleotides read TGTGCCAGCACCTCCGCCTCGAGACAGGGGATAGCAGATACGCAGTATTTT. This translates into CASTSASRQGIADTQYF.

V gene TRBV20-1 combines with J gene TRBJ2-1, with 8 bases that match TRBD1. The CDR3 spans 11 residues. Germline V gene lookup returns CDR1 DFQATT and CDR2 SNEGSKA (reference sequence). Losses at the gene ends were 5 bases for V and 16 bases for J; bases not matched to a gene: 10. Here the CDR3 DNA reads TGCAGTGCTTCAGGAGCGGACAGGGCTTTCTTC. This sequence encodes CSASGADRAFF.

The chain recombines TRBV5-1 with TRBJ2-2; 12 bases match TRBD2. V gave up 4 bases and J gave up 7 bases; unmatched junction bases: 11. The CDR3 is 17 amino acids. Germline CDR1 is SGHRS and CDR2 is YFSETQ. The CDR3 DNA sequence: TGCGCCAGCAGCGTAACTAGCGGGAGGTCCAGCGGCGGGGAGCTGTTTTTT. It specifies CASSVTSGRSSGGELFF.

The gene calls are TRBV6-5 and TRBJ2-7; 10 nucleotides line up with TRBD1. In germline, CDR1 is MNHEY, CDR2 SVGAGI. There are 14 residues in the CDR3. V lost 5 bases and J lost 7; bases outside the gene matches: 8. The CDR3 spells CASSNRDRGREQYF. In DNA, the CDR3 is TGTGCCAGCAGTAACCGGGACAGGGGTCGGGAGCAGTACTTC.

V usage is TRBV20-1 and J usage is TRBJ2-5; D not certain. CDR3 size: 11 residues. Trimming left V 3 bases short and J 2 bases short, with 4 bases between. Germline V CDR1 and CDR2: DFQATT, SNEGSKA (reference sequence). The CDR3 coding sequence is TGCAGTGCTAGCGGGCAAGAGACCCAGTACTTC. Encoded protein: CSASGQETQYF.

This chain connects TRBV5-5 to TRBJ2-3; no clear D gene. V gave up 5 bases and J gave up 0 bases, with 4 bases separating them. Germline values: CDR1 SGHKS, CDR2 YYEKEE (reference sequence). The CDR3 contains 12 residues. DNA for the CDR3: TGTGCCAGCAGTTTTAGCACAGATACGCAGTATTTT. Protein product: CASSFSTDTQYF.

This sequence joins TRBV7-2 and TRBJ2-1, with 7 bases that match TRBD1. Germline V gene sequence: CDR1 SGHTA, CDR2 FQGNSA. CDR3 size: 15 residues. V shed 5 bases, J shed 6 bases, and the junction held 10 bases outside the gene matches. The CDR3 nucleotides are TGTGCCAGCAGCCGAGGACAGGTTGCCCCCAATGAGCAGTTCTTC. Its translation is CASSRGQVAPNEQFF.

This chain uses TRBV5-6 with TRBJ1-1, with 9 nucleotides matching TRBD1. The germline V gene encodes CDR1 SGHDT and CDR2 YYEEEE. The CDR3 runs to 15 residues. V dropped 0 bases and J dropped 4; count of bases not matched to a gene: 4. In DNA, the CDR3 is TGTGCCAGCAGCTTGGGGGGACAGGGCGCCACTGAAGCTTTCTTT. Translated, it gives CASSLGGQGATEAFF. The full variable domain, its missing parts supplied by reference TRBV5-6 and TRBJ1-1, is DAGVTQSPTHLIKTRGQQVTLRCSPKSGHDTVSWYQQALGQGPQFIFQYYEEEERQRGNFPDRFSGHQFPNYSSELNVNALLLGDSALYLCASSLGGQGATEAFFGQGTRLTVV.

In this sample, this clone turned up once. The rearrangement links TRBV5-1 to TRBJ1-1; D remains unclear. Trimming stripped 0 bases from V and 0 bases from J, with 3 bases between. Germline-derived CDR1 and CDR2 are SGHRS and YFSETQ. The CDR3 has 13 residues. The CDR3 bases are TGCGCCAGCAGCTTGGGGGTGAACACTGAAGCTTTCTTT. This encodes CASSLGVNTEAFF.

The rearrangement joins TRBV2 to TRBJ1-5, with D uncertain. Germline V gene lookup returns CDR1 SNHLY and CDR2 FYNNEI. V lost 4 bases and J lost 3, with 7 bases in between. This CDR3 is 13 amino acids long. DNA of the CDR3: TGTGCCAGCAGTGTTCAGCTCAATCAGCCCCAGCATTTT. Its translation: CASSVQLNQPQHF.

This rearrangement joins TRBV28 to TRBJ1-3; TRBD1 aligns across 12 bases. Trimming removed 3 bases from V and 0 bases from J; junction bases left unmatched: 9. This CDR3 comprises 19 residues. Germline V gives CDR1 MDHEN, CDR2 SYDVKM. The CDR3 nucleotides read TGTGCCAGCAGTTTCCCGCCGGGACAGGGGGCCCACTCTGGAAACACCATATATTTT. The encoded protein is CASSFPPGQGAHSGNTIYF.

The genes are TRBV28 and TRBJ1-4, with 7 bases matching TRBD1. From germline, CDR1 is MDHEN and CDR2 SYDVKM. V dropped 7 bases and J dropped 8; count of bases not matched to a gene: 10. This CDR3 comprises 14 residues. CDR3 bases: TGTGCCAGCAAAACTACAGGGGTGTGGGAAAAACTGTTTTTT. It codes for CASKTTGVWEKLFF.

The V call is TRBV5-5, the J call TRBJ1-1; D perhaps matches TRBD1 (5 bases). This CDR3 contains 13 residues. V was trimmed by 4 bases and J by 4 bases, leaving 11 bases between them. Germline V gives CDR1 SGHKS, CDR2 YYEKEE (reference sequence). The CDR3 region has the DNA TGTGCCAGCAGCCCCATCGGGGGCACTGAAGCTTTCTTT. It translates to CASSPIGGTEAFF.

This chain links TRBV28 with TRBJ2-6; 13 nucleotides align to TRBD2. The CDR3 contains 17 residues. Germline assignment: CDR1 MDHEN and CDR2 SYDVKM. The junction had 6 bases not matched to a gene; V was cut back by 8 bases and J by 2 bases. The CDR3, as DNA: TGTGCCAGCGGAACTAGCGGGAGGGCAACTGGGGCCAACGTCCTGACTTTC. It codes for CASGTSGRATGANVLTF. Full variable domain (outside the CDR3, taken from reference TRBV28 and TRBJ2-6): DVKVTQSSRYLVKRTGEKVFLECVQDMDHENMFWYRQDPGLGLRLIYFSYDVKMKEKGDIPEGYSVSREKKERFSLILESASTNQTSMYLCASGTSGRATGANVLTFGAGSRLTVL.

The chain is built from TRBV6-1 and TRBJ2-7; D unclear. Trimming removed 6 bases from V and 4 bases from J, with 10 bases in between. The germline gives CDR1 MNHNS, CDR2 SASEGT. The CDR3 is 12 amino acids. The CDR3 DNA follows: TGTGCCAGCAGCCTGGGCGCATACGAGCAGTACTTC. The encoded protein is CASSLGAYEQYF.

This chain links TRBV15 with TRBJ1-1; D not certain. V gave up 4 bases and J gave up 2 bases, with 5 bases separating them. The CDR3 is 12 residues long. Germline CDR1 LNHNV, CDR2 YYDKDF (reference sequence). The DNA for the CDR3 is TGTGCCACCAGCACGGGAAACACTGAAGCTTTCTTT. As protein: CATSTGNTEAFF.

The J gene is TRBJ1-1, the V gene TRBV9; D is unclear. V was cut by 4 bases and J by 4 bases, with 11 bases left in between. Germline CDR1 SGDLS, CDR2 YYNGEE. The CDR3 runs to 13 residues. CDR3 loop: CASSPLGFTEAFF. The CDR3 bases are TGTGCCAGCAGCCCCCTCGGTTTCACTGAAGCTTTCTTT.